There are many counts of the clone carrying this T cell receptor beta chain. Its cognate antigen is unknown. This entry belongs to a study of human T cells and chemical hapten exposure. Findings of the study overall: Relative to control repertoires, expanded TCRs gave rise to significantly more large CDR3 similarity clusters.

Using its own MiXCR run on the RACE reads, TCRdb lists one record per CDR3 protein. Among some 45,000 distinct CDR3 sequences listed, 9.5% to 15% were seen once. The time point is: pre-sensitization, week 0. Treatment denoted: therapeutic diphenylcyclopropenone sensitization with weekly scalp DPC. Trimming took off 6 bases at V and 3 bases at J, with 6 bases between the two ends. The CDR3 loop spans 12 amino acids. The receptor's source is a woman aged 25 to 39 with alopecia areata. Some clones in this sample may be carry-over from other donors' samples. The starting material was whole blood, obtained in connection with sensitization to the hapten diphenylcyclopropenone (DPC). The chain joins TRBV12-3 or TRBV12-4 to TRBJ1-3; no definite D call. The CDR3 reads CASRADGNTIYF. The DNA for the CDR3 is TGTGCCAGCAGGGCAGATGGAAACACCATATATTTT.